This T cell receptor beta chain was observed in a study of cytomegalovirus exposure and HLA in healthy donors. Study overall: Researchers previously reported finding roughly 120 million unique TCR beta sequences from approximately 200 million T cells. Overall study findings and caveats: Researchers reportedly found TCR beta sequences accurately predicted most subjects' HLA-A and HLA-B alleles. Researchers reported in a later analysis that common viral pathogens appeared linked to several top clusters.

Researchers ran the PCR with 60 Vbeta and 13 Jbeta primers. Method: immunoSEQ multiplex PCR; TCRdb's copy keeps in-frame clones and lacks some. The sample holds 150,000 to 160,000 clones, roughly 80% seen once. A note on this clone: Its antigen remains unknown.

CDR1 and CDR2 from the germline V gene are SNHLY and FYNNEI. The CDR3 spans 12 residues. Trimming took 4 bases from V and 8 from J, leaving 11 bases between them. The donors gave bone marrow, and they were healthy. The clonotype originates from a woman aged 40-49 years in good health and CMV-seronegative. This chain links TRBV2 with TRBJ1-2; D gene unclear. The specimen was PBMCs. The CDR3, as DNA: TGTGCCAGCAGTGTGGGAGTTAAGGGCTACACCTTC. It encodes CASSVGVKGYTF.